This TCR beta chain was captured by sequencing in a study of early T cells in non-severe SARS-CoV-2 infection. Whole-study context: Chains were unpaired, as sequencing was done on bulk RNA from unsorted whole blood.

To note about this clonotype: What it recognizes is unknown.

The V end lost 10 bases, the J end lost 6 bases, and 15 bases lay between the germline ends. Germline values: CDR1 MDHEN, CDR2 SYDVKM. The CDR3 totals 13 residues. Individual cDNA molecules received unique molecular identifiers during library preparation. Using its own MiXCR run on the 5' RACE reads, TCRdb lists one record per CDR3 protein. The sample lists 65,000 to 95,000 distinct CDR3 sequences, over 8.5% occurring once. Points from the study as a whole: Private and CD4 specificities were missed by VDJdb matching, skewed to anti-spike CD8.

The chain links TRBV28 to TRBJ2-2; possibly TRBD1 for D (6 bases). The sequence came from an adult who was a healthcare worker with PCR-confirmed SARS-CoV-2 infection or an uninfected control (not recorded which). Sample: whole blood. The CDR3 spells CATGTPWSGELFF. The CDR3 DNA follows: TGTGCCACGGGGACACCCTGGTCCGGGGAGCTGTTTTTT.